The following is a TCR beta chain sequence with its context. This receptor's antigen is unknown. No much larger clone exists at a distance of one base, and base qualities are not known. The CDR3 holds 13 amino acids from the cysteine to the phenylalanine. Of all the DNA, just the CDR3 is kept, 39 bases in frame from base 1. CDR1 and CDR2 (SGHDT, YYEEEE) derive from the germline V gene. V is reduced by 1 base and J by 0 bases, leaving a spacing of 4 bases between them. Peripheral blood CD8+ and CD4+ T cells from healthy donors, Susac syndrome patients and multiple sclerosis patients were profiled using high-throughput TCR beta sequencing. Treatment-naive patients with stable or active relapsing-remitting disease fulfilling revised McDonald criteria were used as multiple sclerosis controls. Bulk CD8+ and CD4+ T cells were purified magnetically by negative isolation, whereas CD8+ TEMRA cells were enriched by FACS. Blood was drawn into EDTA tubes, processed within 24 hours, and PBMCs were isolated by density gradient centrifugation. PBMCs destined for TCR sequencing were cryopreserved in liquid nitrogen and later thawed in a 37 °C water bath. Purity of sorted or isolated CD4+, CD8+ and CD8+ TEMRA cells was at least 90%.

This sample is part of a study of CD8 T cells in Susac syndrome (dated by TCRdb to the late 2010s). Some background on the complete study: Repertoire sequencing was used to test whether CD8+ T cell activation and differentiation in Susac syndrome was antigen driven.

The paper's findings and limits, for the study overall: The number of individuals in the TCR sequencing and HLA analysis was recognized as being relatively small.

RNA was extracted using the RNeasy kit, and about 0.45 to 1 ug of the RNA was reverse transcribed with random hexamers. TCR beta CDR3 regions were amplified with the immunoSEQ multiplex PCR assay covering 54 Vbeta and 13 Jbeta segments. PCR amplification bias was corrected by using a synthetic template baseline for primer optimization and computational correction. For the original study's pipeline: Only productive sequences were kept, with reads annotated to V, D and J genes according to IMGT and analyzed in immunoSEQ Analyzer. Clonality was computed as one minus Shannon entropy normalized by log2 of the number of productive unique sequences. Public and private clones were assessed among the 100 most prevalent clones of each patient and control. Clones were defined as Susac-specific if absent from the healthy and MS cohorts, from 1052 published viral clones and from other ImmuneACCESS disease sequences. TCRdb redid the processing of the public reads, applying fastp at Q25 and MiXCR, and retained in-frame beta chains. Rows with a matching CDR3 protein are joined into one entry that keeps the most common DNA and genes. The V and J calls and clone size are TCRdb's, not the authors'. Counted in this sample were about 210,000 distinct CDR3 sequences; 85% to 95% of them appeared once. Approximately 0.082% of the sample is held by the ten biggest clonotypes.

The receptor comes from a human donor with multiple sclerosis. The sequence joins TRBV5-6 to TRBJ2-5; the D gene lacks a confident call. Sample: CD4+ T cells from PBMCs. The CDR3 in this case is CASSLFDQETQYF. The nucleotides are TGTGCCAGCAGCTTGTTTGACCAAGAGACCCAGTACTTC.